The present T cell receptor beta chain was sequenced within a study of CXCR3-negative and CXCR3-positive naive CD8 T cells. Study-wide findings and caveats: TRB CDR3 hydrophobicity was greater in CXCR3-positive naive cells than in CXCR3-negative naive cells.

This CDR3 is built from 16 residues. The germline V gene encodes CDR1 MNHEY and CDR2 SVGAGI. To note about this clonotype: The antigen remains undetermined.

Each TRB cDNA library was prepared by 5' RACE (with UMI labels). TCRdb reanalyzed the 5' RACE reads and collapses them to one entry per CDR3 protein, without DNA. This sample contains about 51,000 distinct CDR3 sequences. Source material: naive CXCR3+ CD8+ T cells from blood. Stated subset: CD45RO-CCR7+CD27+CD95- naive CD8+ T cells expressing CXCR3 (TNR3+). The J gene is TRBJ2-6, the V gene TRBV6-5; TCRdb calls TRBD1, which cannot be checked without DNA. The receptor was isolated from a human donor in good health. Some clones in this sample may be carry-over from other donors' samples. CDR3 in amino acids: CASSYLGGSGANVLTF.